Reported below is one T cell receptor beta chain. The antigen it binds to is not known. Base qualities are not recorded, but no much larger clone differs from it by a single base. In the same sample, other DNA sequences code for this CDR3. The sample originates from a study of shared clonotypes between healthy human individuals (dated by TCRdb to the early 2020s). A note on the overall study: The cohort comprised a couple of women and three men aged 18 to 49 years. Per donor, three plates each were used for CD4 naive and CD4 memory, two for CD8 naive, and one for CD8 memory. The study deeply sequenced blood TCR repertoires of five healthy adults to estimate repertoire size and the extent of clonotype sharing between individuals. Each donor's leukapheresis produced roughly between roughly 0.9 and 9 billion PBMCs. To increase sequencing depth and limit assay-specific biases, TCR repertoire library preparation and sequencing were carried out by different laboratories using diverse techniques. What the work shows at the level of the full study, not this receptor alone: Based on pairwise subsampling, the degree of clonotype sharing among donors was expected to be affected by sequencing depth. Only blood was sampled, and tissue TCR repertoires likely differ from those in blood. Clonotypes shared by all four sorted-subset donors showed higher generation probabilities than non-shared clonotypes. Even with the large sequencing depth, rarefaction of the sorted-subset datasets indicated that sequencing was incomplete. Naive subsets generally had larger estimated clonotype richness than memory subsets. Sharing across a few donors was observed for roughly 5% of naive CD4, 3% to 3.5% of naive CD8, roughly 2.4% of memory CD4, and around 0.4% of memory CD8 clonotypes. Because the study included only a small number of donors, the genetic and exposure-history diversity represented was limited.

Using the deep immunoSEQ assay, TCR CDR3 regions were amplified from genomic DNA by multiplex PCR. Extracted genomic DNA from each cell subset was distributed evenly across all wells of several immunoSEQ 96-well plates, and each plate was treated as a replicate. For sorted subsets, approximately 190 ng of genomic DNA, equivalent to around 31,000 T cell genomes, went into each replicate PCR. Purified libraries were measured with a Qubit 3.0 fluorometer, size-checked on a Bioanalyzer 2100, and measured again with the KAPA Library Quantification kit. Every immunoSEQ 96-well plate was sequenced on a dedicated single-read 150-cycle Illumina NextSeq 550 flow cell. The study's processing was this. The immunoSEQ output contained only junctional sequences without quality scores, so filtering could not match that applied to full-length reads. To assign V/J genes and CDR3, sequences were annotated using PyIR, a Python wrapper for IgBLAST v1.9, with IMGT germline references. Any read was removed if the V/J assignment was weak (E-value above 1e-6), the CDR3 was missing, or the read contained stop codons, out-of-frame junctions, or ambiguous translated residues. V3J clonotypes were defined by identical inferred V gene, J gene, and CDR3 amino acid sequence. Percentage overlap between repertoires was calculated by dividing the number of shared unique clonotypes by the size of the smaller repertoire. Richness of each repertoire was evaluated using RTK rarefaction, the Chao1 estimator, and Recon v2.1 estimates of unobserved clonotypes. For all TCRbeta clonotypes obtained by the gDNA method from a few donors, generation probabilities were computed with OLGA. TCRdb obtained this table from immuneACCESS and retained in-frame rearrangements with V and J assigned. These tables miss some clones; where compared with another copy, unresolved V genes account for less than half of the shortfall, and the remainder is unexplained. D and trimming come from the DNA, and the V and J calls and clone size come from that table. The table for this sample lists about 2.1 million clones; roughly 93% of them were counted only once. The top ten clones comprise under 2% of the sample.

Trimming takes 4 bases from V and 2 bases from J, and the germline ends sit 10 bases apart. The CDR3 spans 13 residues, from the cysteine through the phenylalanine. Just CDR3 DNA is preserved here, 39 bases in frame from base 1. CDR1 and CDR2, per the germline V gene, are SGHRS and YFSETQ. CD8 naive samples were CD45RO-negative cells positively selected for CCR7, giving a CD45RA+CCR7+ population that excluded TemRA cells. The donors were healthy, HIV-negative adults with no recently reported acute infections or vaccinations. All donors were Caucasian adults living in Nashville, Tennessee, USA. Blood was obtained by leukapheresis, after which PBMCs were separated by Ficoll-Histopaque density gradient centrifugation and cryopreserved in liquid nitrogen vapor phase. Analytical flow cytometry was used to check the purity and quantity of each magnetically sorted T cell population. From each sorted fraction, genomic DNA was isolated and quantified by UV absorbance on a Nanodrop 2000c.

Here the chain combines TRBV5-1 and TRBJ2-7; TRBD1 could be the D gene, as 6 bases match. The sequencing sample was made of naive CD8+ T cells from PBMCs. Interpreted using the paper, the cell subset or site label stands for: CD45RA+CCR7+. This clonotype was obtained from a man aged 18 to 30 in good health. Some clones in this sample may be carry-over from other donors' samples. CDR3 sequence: CASSTGQPYEQYF. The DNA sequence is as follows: TGCGCCAGCAGCACCGGACAGCCCTACGAGCAGTACTTC.